Each of the 13 T cell receptor beta chains below was sequenced from the same sample in a study of blood T cell repertoires in COVID-19 (dated by TCRdb to the early 2020s). Libraries were made using the immunoSEQ multiplex PCR assay. Imported from immuneACCESS, the table was reduced by TCRdb to in-frame sequences with V and J called. These copies leave out some clones; in studies compared against another copy, an unresolved V gene accounts for under half, and the cause of the remainder is not known. In all, the sample holds about 480,000 clones, and 70% to 90% of those were seen once. Of the sample, roughly 1.9% is held by the ten largest clones. Sequences were obtained from PBMCs or T cells enriched from blood (not recorded which). These receptors were taken from a woman aged 35 to 49 who had recovered from COVID-19.

The chain is built from TRBV9 and TRBJ1-3, with TRBD1 as a possible D gene (5 bases). The CDR3 has 15 residues. Trimming cost V 4 bases and J 2 bases, with 13 bases left between them. CDR1 and CDR2 from the germline V gene are SGDLS and YYNGEE. The CDR3, as DNA: TGTGCCAGCAGCCCCCCAAAGGGGACTGGAAACACCATATATTTT. Translating gives CASSPPKGTGNTIYF.

V usage is TRBV10-2 and J usage is TRBJ2-7; 15 positions agree with TRBD2. The CDR3 has 15 residues. The germline V gene has CDR1 WSHSY and CDR2 SAAADI. The ends lost 6 bases at V and 7 bases at J; junction bases unmatched: 7. As DNA, the CDR3 is TGCGCCAGCAGACCGGGACTAGCGGGAGGCGGAGAGCAGTACTTC. This codes for CASRPGLAGGGEQYF.

Comments on this clone: One end of the junction fails to match germline, which may point to a read error. The chain is built from TRBV7-7 and TRBJ1-1, with a possible D match to TRBD1 (5 bases). Looked up from germline, CDR1 is SSHAT and CDR2 is FNYEAQ (reference sequence). The CDR3 is made up of 13 amino acids. The chain's CDR3 is CASSTDRNTEAFF. DNA of the CDR3: TGTGCTAGCAGCACCGACAGGAACACTGAAGCTTTCTTT.

This clone was counted once. This CDR3 reads CASSLGGGQETQYF. The CDR3 DNA reads TGTGCCAGCAGCTTAGGTGGGGGGCAAGAGACCCAGTACTTC. The J gene is TRBJ2-5, the V gene TRBV7-2; D possibly corresponds to TRBD2 (6 bases). V lost 1 base to trimming and J lost 2 bases, with 8 bases between them. The V gene's germline CDR1 is SGHTA and CDR2 FQGNSA. The CDR3 runs to 14 residues.

The genes are TRBV7-9 and TRBJ2-7; 13 positions agree with TRBD2. Trimming at V came to 2 bases and at J to 2 bases, leaving 6 bases not matched to a gene. Per the germline V gene, CDR1 is SEHNR and CDR2 is FQNEAQ (reference sequence). There are 17 residues in the CDR3. The CDR3 bases are TGTGCCAGCAGCTTATCTAGCGGACTAGCGGGGGCCTACGAGCAGTACTTC. This translates into CASSLSSGLAGAYEQYF.

The chain recombines TRBV29-1 with TRBJ2-3; TRBD2 matches at 7 bases. V shed 4 bases, J shed 1 base, and the junction held 5 bases outside the gene matches. The CDR3 contains 14 residues. Per the germline V gene, CDR1 is SQVTM and CDR2 is ANQGSEA. The DNA for the CDR3 is TGCAGCGTTGGTGGCGGGAGAGGCACAGATACGCAGTATTTT. It is translated as CSVGGGRGTDTQYF.

This clone came up once. The chain combines TRBV2 with TRBJ1-4; the match to TRBD1 covers 7 bases. The CDR3 is 14 amino acids. Germline assignment: CDR1 SNHLY and CDR2 FYNNEI. V lost 0 bases and J lost 7; bases outside the gene matches: 2. CDR3 DNA: TGTGCCAGCAGTGAAGCCAGGGGGATTGAAAAACTGTTTTTT. It specifies CASSEARGIEKLFF. The full variable domain, completed using reference TRBV2 and TRBJ1-4, is EPEVTQTPSHQVTQMGQEVILRCVPISNHLYFYWYRQILGQKVEFLVSFYNNEISEKSEIFDDQFSVERPDGSNFTLKIRSTKLEDSAMYFCASSEARGIEKLFFGSGTQLSVL.

This chain connects TRBV19 to TRBJ1-2; no definite D call. V dropped 2 bases and J dropped 8 bases, with 21 bases sitting between them. The CDR3 has 16 amino acids. Germline V gene data show CDR1 as LNHDA and CDR2 as SQIVND (reference sequence). The CDR3 nucleotides read TGTGCCAGTAGTATATTTACTGTTGGTAGTTCGCGGGGCTACACCTTC. It yields the protein CASSIFTVGSSRGYTF.

The V call is TRBV27, the J call TRBJ2-2; possibly TRBD1 for D (6 bases). The V end lost 6 bases, the J end lost 4 bases, and 12 bases lay between the germline ends. CDR3 length equals 14 residues. CDR1 is MNHEY, CDR2 SMNVEV, per germline (reference sequence). The CDR3 sequence is CASRSTGRTGELFF. In nucleotides, the CDR3 is TGTGCCAGCAGATCGACAGGCCGCACCGGGGAGCTGTTTTTT.

V gene TRBV5-5 combines with J gene TRBJ2-7, with TRBD2 as a possible D gene (6 bases). Trimming cost V 0 bases and J 4 bases, with 11 bases left between them. Germline values: CDR1 SGHKS, CDR2 YYEKEE (reference sequence). This CDR3 comprises 14 residues. CDR3: CASSLELGGYEQYF. CDR3 DNA sequence: TGTGCCAGCAGCTTGGAATTGGGGGGTTACGAGCAGTACTTC.

The rearrangement uses TRBV15 and TRBJ2-1; 8 bases fit TRBD2. Germline CDR1 LNHNV, CDR2 YYDKDF (reference sequence). The CDR3 has 15 amino acids. V dropped 5 bases and J dropped 1; count of bases not matched to a gene: 4. Here the CDR3 DNA reads TGTGCCACCAGCGGGGGCGGGAGGTCCTACAATGAGCAGTTCTTC. Its translation is CATSGGGRSYNEQFF.

V gene TRBV6-1 combines with J gene TRBJ1-1, with D possibly TRBD1 on 5 matching bases. Germline-derived CDR1 and CDR2 are MNHNS and SASEGT. The CDR3 length is 15 residues. V lost 1 base and J lost 0, with 9 bases in between. The CDR3 DNA sequence: TGTGCCAGCAGTGAAGGGACAATACTGAACACTGAAGCTTTCTTT. Translating gives CASSEGTILNTEAFF.

The J gene is TRBJ1-5, the V gene TRBV6-1; D not certain. CDR1 is MNHNS, CDR2 SASEGT, per germline. Trimming left V 2 bases short and J 2 bases short, with 10 bases between. CDR3 size: 15 residues. The CDR3: CASSEIPRGNQPQHF. Written as DNA, the CDR3 is TGTGCCAGCAGTGAAATCCCGCGTGGCAATCAGCCCCAGCATTTT.